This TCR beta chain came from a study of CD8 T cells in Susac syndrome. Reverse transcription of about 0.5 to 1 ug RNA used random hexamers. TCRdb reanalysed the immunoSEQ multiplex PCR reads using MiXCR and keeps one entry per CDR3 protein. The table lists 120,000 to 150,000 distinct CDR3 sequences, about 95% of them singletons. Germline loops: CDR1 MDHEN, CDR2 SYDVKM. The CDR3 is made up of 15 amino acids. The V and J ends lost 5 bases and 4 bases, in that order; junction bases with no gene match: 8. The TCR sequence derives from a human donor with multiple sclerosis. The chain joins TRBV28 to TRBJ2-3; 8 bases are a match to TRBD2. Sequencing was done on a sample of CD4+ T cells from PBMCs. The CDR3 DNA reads TGTGCCAGCAGTCGGGGGACTAGTGTGGCAGATACGCAGTATTTT. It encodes CASSRGTSVADTQYF.